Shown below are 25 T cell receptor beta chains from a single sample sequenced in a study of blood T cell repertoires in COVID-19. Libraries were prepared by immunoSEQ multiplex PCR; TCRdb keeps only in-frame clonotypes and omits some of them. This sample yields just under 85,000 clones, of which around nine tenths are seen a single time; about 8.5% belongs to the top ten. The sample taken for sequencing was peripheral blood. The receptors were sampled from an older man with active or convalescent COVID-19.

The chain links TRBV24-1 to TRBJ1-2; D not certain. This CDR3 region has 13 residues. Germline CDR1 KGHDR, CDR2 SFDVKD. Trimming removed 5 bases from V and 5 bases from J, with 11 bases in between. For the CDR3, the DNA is TGTGCCACCAGTGGGTCCAACAGTTATGGCTACACCTTC. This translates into CATSGSNSYGYTF.

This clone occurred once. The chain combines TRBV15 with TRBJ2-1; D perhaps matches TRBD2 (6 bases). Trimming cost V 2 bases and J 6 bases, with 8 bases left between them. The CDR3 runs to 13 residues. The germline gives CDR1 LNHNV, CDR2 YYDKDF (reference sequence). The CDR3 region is CATSRSSGNEQFF. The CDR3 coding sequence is TGTGCCACCAGCAGAAGTAGCGGCAATGAGCAGTTCTTC. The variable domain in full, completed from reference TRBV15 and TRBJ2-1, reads DAMVIQNPRYQVTQFGKPVTLSCSQTLNHNVMYWYQQKSSQAPKLLFHYYDKDFNNEADTPDNFQSRRPNTSFCFLDIRSPGLGDTAMYLCATSRSSGNEQFFGPGTRLTVL.

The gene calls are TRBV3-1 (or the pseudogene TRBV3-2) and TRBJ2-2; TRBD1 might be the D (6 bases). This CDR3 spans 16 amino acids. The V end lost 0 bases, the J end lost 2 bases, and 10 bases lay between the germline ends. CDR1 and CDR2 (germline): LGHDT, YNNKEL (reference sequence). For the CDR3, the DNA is TGTGCCAGCAGCCAAGATACAGGGTACAACACCGGGGAGCTGTTTTTT. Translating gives CASSQDTGYNTGELFF.

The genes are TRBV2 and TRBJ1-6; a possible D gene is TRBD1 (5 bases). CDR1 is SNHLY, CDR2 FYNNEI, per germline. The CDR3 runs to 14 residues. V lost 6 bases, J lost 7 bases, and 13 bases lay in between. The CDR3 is CASRVTVYNSPLHF. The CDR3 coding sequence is TGTGCCAGCAGAGTGACAGTTTACAATTCACCCCTCCACTTT.

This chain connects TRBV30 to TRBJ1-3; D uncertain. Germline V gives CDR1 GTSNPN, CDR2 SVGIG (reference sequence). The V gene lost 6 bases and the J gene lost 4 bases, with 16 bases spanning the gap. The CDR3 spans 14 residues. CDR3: CACQRDFTGNTIYF. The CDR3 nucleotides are TGTGCCTGCCAACGGGATTTTACGGGAAACACCATATATTTT.

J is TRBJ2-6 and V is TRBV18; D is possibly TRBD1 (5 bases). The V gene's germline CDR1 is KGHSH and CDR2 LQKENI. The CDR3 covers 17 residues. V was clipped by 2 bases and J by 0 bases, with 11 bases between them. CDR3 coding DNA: TGTGCCAGCTCACCATACGCAGGGCCCTCTGGGGCCAACGTCCTGACTTTC. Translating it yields CASSPYAGPSGANVLTF.

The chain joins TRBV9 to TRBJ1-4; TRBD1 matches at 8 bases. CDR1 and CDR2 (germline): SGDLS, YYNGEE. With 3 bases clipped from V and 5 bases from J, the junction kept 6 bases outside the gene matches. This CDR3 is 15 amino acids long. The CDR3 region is CASSADRGRNEKLFF. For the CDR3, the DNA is TGTGCCAGCAGCGCCGACAGGGGAAGGAATGAAAAACTGTTTTTT.

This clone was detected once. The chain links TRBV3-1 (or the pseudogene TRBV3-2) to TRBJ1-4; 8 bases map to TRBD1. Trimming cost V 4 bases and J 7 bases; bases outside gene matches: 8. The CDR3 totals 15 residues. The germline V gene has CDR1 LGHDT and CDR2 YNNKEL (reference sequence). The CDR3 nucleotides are TGTGCCAGCAGCCCGAGGACAGGGTCAGGTGAAAAACTGTTTTTT. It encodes CASSPRTGSGEKLFF.

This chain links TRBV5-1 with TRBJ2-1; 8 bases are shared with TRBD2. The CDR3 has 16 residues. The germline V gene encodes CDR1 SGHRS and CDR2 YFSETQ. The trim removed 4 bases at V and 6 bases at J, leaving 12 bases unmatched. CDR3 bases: TGCGCCAGCAGCCCCCGGGGAGCGGGAGCCTCCAATGAGCAGTTCTTC. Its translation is CASSPRGAGASNEQFF.

This CDR3 is CASPGQGHHEQYV. In DNA form, the CDR3 reads TGTGCCTCCCCCGGGCAGGGACACCACGAGCAGTACGTC. The rearrangement links TRBV27 to TRBJ2-7; D is perhaps TRBD1 (6 bases). With 11 bases removed from V and 5 bases from J, the gap between germline ends came to 19 bases. The CDR3 has 13 amino acids. CDR1 is MNHEY and CDR2 is SMNVEV in the germline V gene (reference sequence).

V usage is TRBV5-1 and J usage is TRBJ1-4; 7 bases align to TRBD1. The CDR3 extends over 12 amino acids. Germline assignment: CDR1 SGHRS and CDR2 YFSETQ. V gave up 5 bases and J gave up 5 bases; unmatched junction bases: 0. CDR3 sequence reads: CASRQGNEKLFF. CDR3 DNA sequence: TGCGCCAGCAGACAGGGGAATGAAAAACTGTTTTTT.

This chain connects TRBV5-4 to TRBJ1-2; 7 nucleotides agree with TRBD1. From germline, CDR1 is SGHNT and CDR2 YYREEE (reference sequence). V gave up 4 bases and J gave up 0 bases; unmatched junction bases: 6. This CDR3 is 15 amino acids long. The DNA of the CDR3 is TGTGCCAGCAGCCTGGGACAGCAGTCTAACTATGGCTACACCTTC. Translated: CASSLGQQSNYGYTF.

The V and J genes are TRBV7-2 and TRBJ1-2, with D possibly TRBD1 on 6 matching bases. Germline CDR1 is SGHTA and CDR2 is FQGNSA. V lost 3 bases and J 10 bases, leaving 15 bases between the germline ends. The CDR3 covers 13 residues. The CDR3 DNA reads TGTGCCAGCAGCTTCCTCGGGGGGCAGTCCTACACCTTC. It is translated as CASSFLGGQSYTF.

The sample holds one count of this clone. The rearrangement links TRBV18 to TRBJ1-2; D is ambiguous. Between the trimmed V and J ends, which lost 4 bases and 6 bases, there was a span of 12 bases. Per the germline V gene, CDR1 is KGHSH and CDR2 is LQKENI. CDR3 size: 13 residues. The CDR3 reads CASSQGVPDGYTF. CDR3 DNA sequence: TGTGCCAGCTCACAGGGAGTTCCGGATGGCTACACCTTC.

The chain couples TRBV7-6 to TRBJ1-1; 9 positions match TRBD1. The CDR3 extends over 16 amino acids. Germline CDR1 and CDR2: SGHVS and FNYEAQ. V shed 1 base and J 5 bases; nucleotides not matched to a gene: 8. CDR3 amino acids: CASSLGGTGPGTEAFF. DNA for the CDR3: TGTGCCAGCAGCTTAGGGGGGACAGGGCCTGGTACTGAAGCTTTCTTT.

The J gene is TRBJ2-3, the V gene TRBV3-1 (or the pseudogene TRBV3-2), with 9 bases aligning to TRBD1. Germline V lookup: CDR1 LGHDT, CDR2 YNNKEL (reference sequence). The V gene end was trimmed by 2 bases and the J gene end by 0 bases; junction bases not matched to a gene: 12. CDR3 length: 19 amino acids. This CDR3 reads CASSQQQGASTFSTDTQYF. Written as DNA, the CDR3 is TGTGCCAGCAGCCAACAACAGGGGGCGAGCACTTTTAGCACAGATACGCAGTATTTT.

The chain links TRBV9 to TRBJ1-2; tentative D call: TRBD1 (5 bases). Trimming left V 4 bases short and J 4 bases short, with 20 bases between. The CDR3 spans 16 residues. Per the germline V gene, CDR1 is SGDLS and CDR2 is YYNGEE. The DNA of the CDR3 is TGTGCCAGCAGCCCAGGATATATAGGGGATATCTATGGCTACACCTTC. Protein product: CASSPGYIGDIYGYTF.

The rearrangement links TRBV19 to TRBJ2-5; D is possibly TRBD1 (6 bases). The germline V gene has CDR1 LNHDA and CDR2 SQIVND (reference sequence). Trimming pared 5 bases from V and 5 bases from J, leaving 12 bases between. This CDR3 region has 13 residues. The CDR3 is CASSWGLVETQYF. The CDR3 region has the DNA TGTGCCAGTAGTTGGGGGCTCGTGGAGACCCAGTACTTC.

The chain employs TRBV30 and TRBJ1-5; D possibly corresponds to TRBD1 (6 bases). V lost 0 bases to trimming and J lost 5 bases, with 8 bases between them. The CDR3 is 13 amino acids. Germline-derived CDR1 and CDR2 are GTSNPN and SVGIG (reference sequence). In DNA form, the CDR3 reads TGTGCCTGGAGTGTACAGGGATATCAGCCCCAGCATTTT. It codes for CAWSVQGYQPQHF.

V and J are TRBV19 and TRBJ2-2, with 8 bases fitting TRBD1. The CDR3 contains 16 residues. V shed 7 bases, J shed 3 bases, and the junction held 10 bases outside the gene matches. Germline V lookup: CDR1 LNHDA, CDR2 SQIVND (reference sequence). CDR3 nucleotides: TGTGCCAGTAAGACTCGAAGACAGGGGTACACCGGGGAGCTGTTTTTT. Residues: CASKTRRQGYTGELFF.

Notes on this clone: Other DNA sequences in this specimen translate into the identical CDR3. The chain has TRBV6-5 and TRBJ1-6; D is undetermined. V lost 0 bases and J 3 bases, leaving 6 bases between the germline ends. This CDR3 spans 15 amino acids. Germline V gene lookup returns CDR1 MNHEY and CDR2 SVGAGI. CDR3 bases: TGTGCCAGCAGTTACTCGGGCCGCTATAATTCACCCCTCCACTTT. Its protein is CASSYSGRYNSPLHF.

CDR3 region: CASSLVSLSYNSPLHF. In DNA, the CDR3 is TGTGCCAGCAGTTTAGTTAGTCTCTCCTATAATTCACCCCTCCACTTT. The rearrangement uses TRBV28 and TRBJ1-6; D is unclear. Trimming cost V 2 bases and J 0 bases, with 8 bases left between them. In germline, CDR1 is MDHEN, CDR2 SYDVKM. The CDR3 is 16 residues long. The variable domain in full, completed from reference TRBV28 and TRBJ1-6, reads DVKVTQSSRYLVKRTGEKVFLECVQDMDHENMFWYRQDPGLGLRLIYFSYDVKMKEKGDIPEGYSVSREKKERFSLILESASTNQTSMYLCASSLVSLSYNSPLHFGNGTRLTVT.

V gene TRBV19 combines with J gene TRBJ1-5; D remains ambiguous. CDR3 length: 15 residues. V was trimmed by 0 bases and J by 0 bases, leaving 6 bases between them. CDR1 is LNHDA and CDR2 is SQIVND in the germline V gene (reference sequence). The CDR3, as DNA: TGTGCCAGTAGTATAGAACAGAATAGCAATCAGCCCCAGCATTTT. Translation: CASSIEQNSNQPQHF.

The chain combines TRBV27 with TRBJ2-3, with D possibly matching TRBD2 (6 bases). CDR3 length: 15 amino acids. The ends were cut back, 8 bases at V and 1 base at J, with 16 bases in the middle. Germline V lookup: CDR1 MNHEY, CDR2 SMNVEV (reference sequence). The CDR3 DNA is TGTGCCAGCGCCCCGGCCTGGGGGGGCACAGATACGCAGTATTTT. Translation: CASAPAWGGTDTQYF.

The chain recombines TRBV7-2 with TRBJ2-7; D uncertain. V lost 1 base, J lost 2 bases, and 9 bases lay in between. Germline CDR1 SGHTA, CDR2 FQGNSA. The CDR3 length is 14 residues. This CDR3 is CASSLVVHPYEQYV. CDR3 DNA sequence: TGTGCCAGCAGCTTAGTAGTTCATCCCTACGAGCAGTACGTC.